This is a list of T cell receptor beta chains from one sample in a study of T cells after posttransplantation cyclophosphamide. The method was immunoSEQ multiplex PCR; TCRdb's version includes in-frame clones alone and lacks a portion of them. The table includes 15,000 to 17,000 clones, 84% detected once. Sequenced here: PBMCs, sampled less than 400 days after allogeneic stem cell transplant with calcineurin inhibitor and methotrexate. Receptor source: a young adult male patient who received an allogeneic stem cell transplant from a related donor, was CMV-positive, and had no GVHD. Certain T cells may be donor cells from the graft. Each CDR3 is given with its conserved first and last residue. The D gene is left open where the match is weak. Clone sizes are given selectively: once, few, many, or a class where the clone is expanded.

d_call j_call v_call clone_size cdr3_length cdr3_aa cdr3_nt
- TRBJ2-7 TRBV27 - 13 CASGAAGWSEQYF TGTGCCAGCGGTGCCGCGGGATGGAGCGAGCAGTACTTC
TRBD1 TRBJ1-5 TRBV10-2 few 13 CATQGYSNQPQHF TGCGCCACACAGGGGTACAGCAATCAGCCCCAGCATTTT
- TRBJ1-1 TRBV7-9 - 15 CASSSIGGMNTEAFF TGTGCCAGCAGCTCAATCGGCGGGATGAACACTGAAGCTTTCTTT
- TRBJ2-6 TRBV14 - 16 CASSQQGVSGANVLTF TGTGCCAGCAGCCAACAAGGGGTCTCTGGGGCCAACGTCCTGACTTTC
- TRBJ2-2 TRBV7-3 once 18 CASSLFGGGGRSTGELFF TGTGCCAGCAGCTTATTTGGGGGAGGAGGGCGAAGCACCGGGGAGCTGTTTTTT
TRBD1 TRBJ2-2 TRBV18 - 17 CASSPLVGTVNTGELFF TGTGCCAGCTCACCACTTGTTGGGACAGTGAACACCGGGGAGCTGTTTTTT
- TRBJ1-2 TRBV11-3 - 14 CASSLWGSSYGYTF TGTGCCAGCAGCTTATGGGGCAGTAGCTATGGCTACACCTTC
TRBD1 TRBJ1-5 TRBV28 - 14 CASSQNRGNQPQHF TGTGCCAGCAGTCAAAACAGGGGAAACCAGCCCCAGCATTTT
- TRBJ1-5 TRBV29-1 - 14 CSVGEGLSNQPQHF TGCAGCGTGGGAGAGGGCCTAAGCAATCAGCCCCAGCATTTT
- TRBJ2-2 TRBV28 - 14 CASSLGGFTGELFF TGTGCCAGCAGTTTAGGAGGGTTCACCGGGGAGCTGTTTTTT
TRBD1 TRBJ2-7 TRBV20-1 - 11 CSGGQGYEQYF TGCAGTGGCGGACAGGGGTACGAGCAGTACTTC
- TRBJ2-5 TRBV4-3 few 16 CASSQDRSGHQETQYF TGCGCCAGCAGCCAAGATCGATCAGGGCACCAAGAGACCCAGTACTTC
- TRBJ2-7 TRBV2 - 13 CASSVGETYEQYF TGTGCCAGCAGTGTGGGAGAAACCTACGAGCAGTACTTC
- TRBJ1-6 TRBV11-2 - 14 CASSSQGELSPLHF TGTGCCAGCAGCTCCCAGGGCGAGCTTTCACCCCTCCACTTT
TRBD2 TRBJ2-2 TRBV5-1 - 15 CASSGLAGATGELFF TGCGCCAGCAGCGGACTAGCTGGGGCTACCGGGGAGCTGTTTTTT
- TRBJ1-2 TRBV13 - 15 CASSRGDFPYYGYTF TGTGCCAGCAGCCGAGGAGATTTCCCCTACTATGGCTACACCTTC
- TRBJ2-7 TRBV6-1 - 16 CASSDLRGGGRDEQYF TGTGCCAGCAGTGATCTTCGTGGGGGGGGCAGGGACGAGCAGTACTTC
TRBD1 TRBJ2-7 TRBV5-6 - 11 CASSWGQEQYF TGTGCCAGCAGCTGGGGACAGGAGCAGTACTTC
- TRBJ1-1 TRBV6-4 - 13 CASSFGRDTEAFF TGTGCCAGCAGTTTCGGCCGGGACACTGAAGCTTTCTTT